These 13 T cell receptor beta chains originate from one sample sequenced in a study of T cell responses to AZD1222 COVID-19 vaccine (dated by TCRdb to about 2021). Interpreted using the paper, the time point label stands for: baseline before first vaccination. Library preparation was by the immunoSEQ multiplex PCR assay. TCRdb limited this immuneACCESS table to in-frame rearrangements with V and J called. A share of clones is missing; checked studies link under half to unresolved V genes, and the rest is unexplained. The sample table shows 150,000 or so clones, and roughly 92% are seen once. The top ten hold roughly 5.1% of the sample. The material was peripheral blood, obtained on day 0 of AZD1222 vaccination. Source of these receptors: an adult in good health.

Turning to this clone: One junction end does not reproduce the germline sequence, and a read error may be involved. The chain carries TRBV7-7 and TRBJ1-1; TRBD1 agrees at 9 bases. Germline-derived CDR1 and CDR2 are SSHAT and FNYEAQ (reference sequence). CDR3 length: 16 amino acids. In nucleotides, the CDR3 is TGTGCTAGCAGCTCCTACAGGGGGCTACAGTACACTGAAGCTTTCTTT. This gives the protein CASSSYRGLQYTEAFF.

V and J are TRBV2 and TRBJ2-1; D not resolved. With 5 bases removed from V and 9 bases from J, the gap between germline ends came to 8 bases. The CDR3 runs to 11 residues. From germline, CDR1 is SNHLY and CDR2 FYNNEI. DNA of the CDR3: TGTGCCAGCAGTAGCGTAGGTGAGCAGTTCTTC. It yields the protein CASSSVGEQFF.

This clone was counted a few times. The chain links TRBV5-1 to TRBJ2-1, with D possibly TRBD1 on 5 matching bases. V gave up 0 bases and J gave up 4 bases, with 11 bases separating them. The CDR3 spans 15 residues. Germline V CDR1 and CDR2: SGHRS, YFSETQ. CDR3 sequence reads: CASSLESRAYNEQFF. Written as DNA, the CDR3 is TGCGCCAGCAGCTTGGAATCCAGGGCATACAATGAGCAGTTCTTC.

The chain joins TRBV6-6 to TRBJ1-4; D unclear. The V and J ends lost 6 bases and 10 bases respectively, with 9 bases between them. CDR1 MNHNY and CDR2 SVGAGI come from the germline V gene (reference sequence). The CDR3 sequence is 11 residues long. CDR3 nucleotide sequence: TGTGCCAGCAGCCTTAAGGGAAAACTGTTTTTT. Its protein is CASSLKGKLFF.

This CDR3 is CASILEGGITEAFF. The CDR3 region has the DNA TGTGCCAGCATCCTCGAGGGGGGGATCACTGAAGCTTTCTTT. V gene TRBV6-5 combines with J gene TRBJ1-1, with TRBD1 as a possible D gene (6 bases). There are 14 residues in the CDR3. V lost 7 bases to trimming and J lost 4 bases, with 16 bases between them. Germline V CDR1 and CDR2: MNHEY, SVGAGI.

CDR3 in amino acids: CASSRGFRRADGYTF. CDR3 in DNA: TGTGCCAGCAGCCGCGGATTCCGTCGGGCCGATGGCTACACCTTC. The rearrangement links TRBV14 to TRBJ1-2; D remains ambiguous. The germline V and J ends were trimmed by 4 bases and 6 bases, with 18 bases remaining between them. Germline lookup yields CDR1 SGHDN and CDR2 FVKESK. This CDR3 is 15 amino acids long.

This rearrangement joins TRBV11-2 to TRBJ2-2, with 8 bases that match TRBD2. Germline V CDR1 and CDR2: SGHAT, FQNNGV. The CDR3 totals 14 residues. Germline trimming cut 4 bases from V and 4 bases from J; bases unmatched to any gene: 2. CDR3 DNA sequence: TGTGCCAGCAGCTCCCGGGGGGGCACCGGGGAGCTGTTTTTT. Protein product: CASSSRGGTGELFF. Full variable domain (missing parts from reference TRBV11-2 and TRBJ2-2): EAGVAQSPRYKIIEKRQSVAFWCNPISGHATLYWYQQILGQGPKLLIQFQNNGVVDDSQLPKDRFSAERLKGVDSTLKIQPAKLEDSAVYLCASSSRGGTGELFFGEGSRLTVL.

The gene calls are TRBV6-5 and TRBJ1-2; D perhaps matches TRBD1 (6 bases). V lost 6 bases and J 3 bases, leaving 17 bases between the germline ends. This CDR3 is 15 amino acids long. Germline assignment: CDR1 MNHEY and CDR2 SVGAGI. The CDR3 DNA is TGTGCCAGCAGACTCGAACAGGGTTACGACTATGGCTACACCTTC. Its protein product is CASRLEQGYDYGYTF.

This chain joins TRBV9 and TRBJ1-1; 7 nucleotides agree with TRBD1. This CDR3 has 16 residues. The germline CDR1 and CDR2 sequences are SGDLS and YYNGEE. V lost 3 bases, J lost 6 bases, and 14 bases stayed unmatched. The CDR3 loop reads CASSAGPTGVYAEAFF. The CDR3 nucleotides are TGTGCCAGCAGCGCCGGGCCCACAGGGGTCTACGCTGAAGCTTTCTTT.

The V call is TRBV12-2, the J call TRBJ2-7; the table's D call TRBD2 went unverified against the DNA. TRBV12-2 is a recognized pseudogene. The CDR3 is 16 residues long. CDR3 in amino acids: CASRLGTSGRTYEQYF. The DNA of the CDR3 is TGTGCAAGTCGCTTAGGGACTAGCGGGCGTACCTACGAGCAGTACTTC.

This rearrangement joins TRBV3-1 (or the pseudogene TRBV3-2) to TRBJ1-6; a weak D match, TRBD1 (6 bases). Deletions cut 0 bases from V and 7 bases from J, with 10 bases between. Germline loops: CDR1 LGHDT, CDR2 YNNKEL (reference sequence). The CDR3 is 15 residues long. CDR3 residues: CASSQDIDRNSPLHF. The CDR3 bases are TGTGCCAGCAGCCAAGATATCGACAGGAATTCACCCCTCCACTTT.

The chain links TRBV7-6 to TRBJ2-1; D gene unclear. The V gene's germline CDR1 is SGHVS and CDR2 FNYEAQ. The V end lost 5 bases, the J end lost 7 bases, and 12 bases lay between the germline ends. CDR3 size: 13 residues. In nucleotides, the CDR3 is TGTGCCAGCAGCCCGGTGGGATGGAATGAGCAGTTCTTC. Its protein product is CASSPVGWNEQFF. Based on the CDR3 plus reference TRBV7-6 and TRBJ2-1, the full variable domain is GAGVSQSPRYKVTKRGQDVALRCDPISGHVSLYWYRQALGQGPEFLTYFNYEAQQDKSGLPNDRFSAERPEGSISTLTIQRTEQRDSAMYRCASSPVGWNEQFFGPGTRLTVL.

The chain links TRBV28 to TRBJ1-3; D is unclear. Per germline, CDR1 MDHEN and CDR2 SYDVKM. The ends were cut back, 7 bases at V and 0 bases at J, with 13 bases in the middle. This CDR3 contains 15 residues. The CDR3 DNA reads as TGTGCCAGCAAGGCGGCGACTATCTCTGGAAACACCATATATTTT. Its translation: CASKAATISGNTIYF. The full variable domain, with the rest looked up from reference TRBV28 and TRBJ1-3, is DVKVTQSSRYLVKRTGEKVFLECVQDMDHENMFWYRQDPGLGLRLIYFSYDVKMKEKGDIPEGYSVSREKKERFSLILESASTNQTSMYLCASKAATISGNTIYFGEGSWLTVV.